This T cell receptor (beta chain) stems from a study of blood T cell repertoires in COVID-19. Study-level background: There were acute and convalescent COVID-19 samples, and they came from the United States, Italy and Spain. Sample material is recorded as cDNA or gDNA derived from T cells, B-cell-depleted T cells, or PBMCs.

Under the authors' procedure: It was from reference gene primer amplification that nucleated cell counts were estimated. The method was immunoSEQ multiplex PCR; TCRdb's version includes in-frame clones alone and lacks a portion of them. For V, J and clone size, that table is used; D and trimming come from the DNA. The repertoire has approximately 180,000 clones, over 75% of them found once; the top ten carry approximately 9.4%. Germline values: CDR1 SGHTA, CDR2 FQGNSA. V was pared by 6 bases and J by 0 bases, with 12 bases of the junction left unmatched. This CDR3 spans 17 amino acids. This TCR was recovered from a woman older than 75 with acute or convalescent COVID-19. This chain links TRBV7-2 with TRBJ1-2, with 8 bases aligning to TRBD1. Sequences were obtained from peripheral blood. CDR3 nucleotide sequence: TGTGCCAGCAGTTTTACAGGGGGTCCGTTAGCTAACTATGGCTACACCTTC. Translating it yields CASSFTGGPLANYGYTF.